This T cell receptor (beta chain) was recovered during a study of breast tumors, draining lymph nodes, adjacent tissues. Study-level findings and limits: Tumor repertoires ranked between lymph nodes and nontumor tissue in diversity, with V and J gene preferences. Tumor and nontumor repertoires were significantly more similar in luminal-like than in basal-like breast cancer. Most tumor T cells seemingly derive from lymph node, then expand in tumor. Data only fit, rather than demonstrated, lymph node origin of most tumor T cells.

Samples came from axillary lymph nodes draining the breast cancer. TCRdb processed the multiplex PCR reads anew with MiXCR; each CDR3 protein has one entry. The sample yields about 140,000 distinct CDR3 sequences, approximately 32% seen once. Note on this clonotype: The target antigen is unknown.

The germline V gene has CDR1 SGHAT and CDR2 FQNNGV. The CDR3 runs to 17 residues. V lost 5 bases, J lost 8 bases, and 8 bases stayed unmatched. The sequencing input was axillary lymph node tissue. The chain recombines TRBV11-2 with TRBJ2-2; 16 nucleotides line up with TRBD2. The sequence was collected from a female donor with breast cancer. Some clones in this sample may be carry-over from other donors' samples. Written as DNA, the CDR3 is TGTGCCAGCAGCCAAGCGGGACTAGCGGGGGGGCCTGGGGAGCTGTTTTTT. This codes for CASSQAGLAGGPGELFF.